Each of the 7 T cell receptor beta chains below was sequenced from the same sample in a study of blood T cell repertoires in COVID-19. Profiling relied on immunoSEQ multiplex PCR, and the TCRdb table lists in-frame clones only, not all of them. The sample contains some 240,000 clones, roughly 82% of which appear only once. Specimen: peripheral blood. These TCRs come from a woman in her forties who had recovered from COVID-19.

The chain is built from TRBV29-1 and TRBJ1-1; TRBD1 is a possible D gene (6 bases). Germline lookup yields CDR1 SQVTM and CDR2 ANQGSEA. The V and J ends lost 6 bases and 8 bases respectively, with 34 bases between them. The CDR3 contains 18 residues. CDR3 nucleotide sequence: TGCAGCGTAGTACAAAGAGGGGGGACAAGTGTGTTCGGGAGGGAAGCTTTCTTT. Translation: CSVVQRGGTSVFGREAFF.

The rearrangement joins TRBV28 to TRBJ1-2; the match to TRBD1 covers 7 bases. Per germline, CDR1 MDHEN and CDR2 SYDVKM. CDR3 length: 15 amino acids. V was pared by 7 bases and J by 7 bases, with 15 bases of the junction left unmatched. The DNA of the CDR3 is TGTGCCAGCAATCAGCCAGACCTAACAGGGGCTGGCTACACCTTC. Residues: CASNQPDLTGAGYTF.

The chain is built from TRBV5-1 and TRBJ1-1; D gene unclear. The V and J ends lost 2 bases and 1 base respectively, with 6 bases between them. The germline gives CDR1 SGHRS, CDR2 YFSETQ. The CDR3 loop spans 13 amino acids. The CDR3 region is CASSFGWNTEAFF. CDR3 coding DNA: TGCGCCAGCAGCTTCGGGTGGAACACTGAAGCTTTCTTT.

The rearrangement uses TRBV7-8 and TRBJ2-3; no clear D. Trimming took 5 bases from V and 6 from J, leaving 12 bases between them. The length of the CDR3 is 13 residues. Germline assignment: CDR1 SGHVS and CDR2 FQNEAQ. The CDR3 protein is CASSLVRMDTQYF. DNA for the CDR3: TGTGCCAGCAGCCTCGTGAGGATGGATACGCAGTATTTT.

This rearrangement joins TRBV10-3 to TRBJ2-6; TRBD1 aligns across 11 bases. V shed 9 bases, J shed 3 bases, and the junction held 10 bases outside the gene matches. CDR3 length equals 17 residues. Germline CDR1 reads ENHRY; CDR2 reads SYGVKD. DNA of the CDR3: TGTGCCATAGGACAGGGGGCAGGAGTAGATGGGGCCAACGTCCTGACTTTC. This gives the protein CAIGQGAGVDGANVLTF.

This sequence joins TRBV27 and TRBJ2-5; D perhaps matches TRBD2 (6 bases). The CDR3 loop spans 13 amino acids. Looked up from germline, CDR1 is MNHEY and CDR2 is SMNVEV (reference sequence). V was cut by 11 bases and J by 5 bases, with 18 bases left in between. Here the CDR3 reads CAVGTYDVETQYF. DNA of the CDR3: TGTGCCGTCGGGACTTACGACGTGGAGACCCAGTACTTC.

The chain employs TRBV13 and TRBJ1-4; maybe TRBD1 (6 bases). Trimming shortened V by 5 bases and J by 1 base, and 14 bases separated the two germline ends. From germline, CDR1 is PRHDT and CDR2 FYEKMQ (reference sequence). The CDR3 is 16 residues long. CDR3 sequence: CASSIRQEITNEKLFF. The CDR3 DNA reads TGTGCCAGCAGCATAAGACAGGAGATAACTAATGAAAAACTGTTTTTT.